The 8 T cell receptor beta chains below come from one sample, sequenced in a study of blood T cell repertoires in COVID-19. The protocol was immunoSEQ multiplex PCR, while the TCRdb copy is restricted to in-frame clones and leaves out a portion. The sample holds approximately 31,000 clones, roughly 90% seen once. Sequencing used peripheral blood. These receptor sequences come from a human donor with active COVID-19. The donor label of this sample is uncertain.

V usage is TRBV6-5 and J usage is TRBJ2-2; 8 bases map to TRBD2. V lost 6 bases and J lost 6; bases outside the gene matches: 6. The CDR3 covers 14 residues. Per the germline V gene, CDR1 is MNHEY and CDR2 is SVGAGI. This CDR3 reads CASRTGGRSGELFF. In nucleotides, the CDR3 is TGTGCCAGCAGGACGGGGGGGCGGTCCGGGGAGCTGTTTTTT.

The rearrangement uses TRBV7-2 and TRBJ2-2, with D tentatively TRBD1 (5 bases). Looked up from germline, CDR1 is SGHTA and CDR2 is FQGNSA. The V and J ends lost 4 bases and 2 bases respectively, with 11 bases between them. The CDR3 extends over 15 amino acids. CDR3 amino acids: CASSYTGDNTGELFF. The DNA of the CDR3 is TGTGCCAGCAGCTACACAGGAGATAACACCGGGGAGCTGTTTTTT.

The chain joins TRBV6-5 to TRBJ1-2; D is unclear. Germline V CDR1 and CDR2: MNHEY, SVGAGI. The CDR3 spans 14 residues. Trimming took 6 bases from V and 4 from J, leaving 15 bases between them. The CDR3 bases are TGTGCCAGCAGAACACCACGACACCCCTATGGCTACACCTTC. Amino acids: CASRTPRHPYGYTF.

This clone was seen only once. The V gene is TRBV18, the J gene TRBJ1-1; no firm D call. Germline lookup yields CDR1 KGHSH and CDR2 LQKENI. V was clipped by 3 bases and J by 1 base, with 12 bases between them. The CDR3 spans 15 residues. CDR3 protein: CASSPLLPGNTEAFF. DNA for the CDR3: TGTGCCAGCTCACCTCTACTTCCAGGGAACACTGAAGCTTTCTTT.

The CDR3, as DNA: TGCGCCAGCAGTCAAACCCTAGGGGATTGCACTGAAGCTTTCTTT. Amino acids: CASSQTLGDCTEAFF. The V gene is TRBV23-1, the J gene TRBJ1-1, with D possibly TRBD1 on 5 matching bases. TRBV23-1 falls under the ORF class, with uncertain function. V was shortened by 2 bases and J by 4 bases, with 14 bases between the two germline ends. This CDR3 contains 15 residues.

This sequence joins TRBV7-2 and TRBJ2-7; D unresolved. The V gene lost 4 bases and the J gene lost 4 bases, with 11 bases spanning the gap. CDR1 is SGHTA, CDR2 FQGNSA, per germline. The CDR3 consists of 13 residues. DNA for the CDR3: TGTGCCAGCAGCTCACAGTTACCTTACGAGCAGTACTTC. Its translation: CASSSQLPYEQYF. Drawing the rest from reference TRBV7-2 and TRBJ2-7, the complete variable domain is GAGVSQSPSNKVTEKGKDVELRCDPISGHTALYWYRQSLGQGLEFLIYFQGNSAPDKSGLPSDRFSAERTGGSVSTLTIQRTQQEDSAVYLCASSSQLPYEQYFGPGTRLTVT.

This sequence joins TRBV5-8 and TRBJ2-7, with no clear D. CDR1 is SGHTS and CDR2 is YDEGEE in the germline V gene. The V gene lost 0 bases and the J gene lost 1 base, with 11 bases spanning the gap. The CDR3 loop spans 15 amino acids. In DNA form, the CDR3 reads TGTGCCAGCAGCTTGGCTGGCTCCGCATCCTACGAGCAGTACTTC. Its translation is CASSLAGSASYEQYF. Filled out from reference TRBV5-8 and TRBJ2-7, the complete variable domain reads EAGVTQSPTHLIKTRGQQATLRCSPISGHTSVYWYQQALGLGLQFLLWYDEGEERNRGNFPPRFSGRQFPNYSSELNVNALELEDSALYLCASSLAGSASYEQYFGPGTRLTVT.

The chain has TRBV7-9 and TRBJ1-1; D is perhaps TRBD1 (6 bases). V lost 6 bases and J lost 5, with 16 bases in between. This CDR3 spans 14 amino acids. Germline V gives CDR1 SEHNR, CDR2 FQNEAQ (reference sequence). The DNA of the CDR3 is TGTGCCAGCAGGAAACAGGGCCCACGGACTGAAGCTTTCTTT. Its protein is CASRKQGPRTEAFF.